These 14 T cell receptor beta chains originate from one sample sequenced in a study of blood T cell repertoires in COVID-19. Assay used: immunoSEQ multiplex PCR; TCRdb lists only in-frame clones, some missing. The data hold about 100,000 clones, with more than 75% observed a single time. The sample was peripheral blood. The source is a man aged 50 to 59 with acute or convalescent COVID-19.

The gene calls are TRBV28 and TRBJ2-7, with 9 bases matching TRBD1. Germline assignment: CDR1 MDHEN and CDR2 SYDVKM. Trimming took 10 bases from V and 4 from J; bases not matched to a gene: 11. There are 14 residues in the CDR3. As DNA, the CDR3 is TGTGCCACCATATCGACAGGGGGAATATACGAGCAGTACTTC. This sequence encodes CATISTGGIYEQYF.

Here the CDR3 reads CASSTMGLSYEQYF. The CDR3 nucleotides are TGTGCCAGTAGTACTATGGGACTTTCCTACGAGCAGTACTTC. The chain couples TRBV19 to TRBJ2-7; D perhaps matches TRBD2 (6 bases). The CDR3 is made up of 14 amino acids. V was shortened by 4 bases and J by 1 base, with 11 bases between the two germline ends. Looked up from germline, CDR1 is LNHDA and CDR2 is SQIVND (reference sequence).

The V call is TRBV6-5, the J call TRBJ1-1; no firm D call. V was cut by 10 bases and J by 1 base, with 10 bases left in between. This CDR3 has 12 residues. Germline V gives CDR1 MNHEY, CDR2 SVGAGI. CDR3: CATFRGNTEAFF. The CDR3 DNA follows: TGTGCCACCTTTCGCGGGAACACTGAAGCTTTCTTT.

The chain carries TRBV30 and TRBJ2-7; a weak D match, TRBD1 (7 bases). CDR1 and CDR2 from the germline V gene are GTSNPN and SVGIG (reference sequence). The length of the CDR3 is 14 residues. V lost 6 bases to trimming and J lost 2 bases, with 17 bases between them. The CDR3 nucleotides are TGTGCCTGCCATGCGCGGGACAGCGCCTACGAGCAGTACTTC. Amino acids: CACHARDSAYEQYF.

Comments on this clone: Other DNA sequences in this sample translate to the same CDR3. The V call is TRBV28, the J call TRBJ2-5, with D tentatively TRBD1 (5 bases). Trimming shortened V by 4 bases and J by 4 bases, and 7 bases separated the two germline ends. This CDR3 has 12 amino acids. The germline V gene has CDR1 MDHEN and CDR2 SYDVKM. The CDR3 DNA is TGTGCCAGCAGTTGGGGCGGAGAGACCCAGTACTTC. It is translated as CASSWGGETQYF.

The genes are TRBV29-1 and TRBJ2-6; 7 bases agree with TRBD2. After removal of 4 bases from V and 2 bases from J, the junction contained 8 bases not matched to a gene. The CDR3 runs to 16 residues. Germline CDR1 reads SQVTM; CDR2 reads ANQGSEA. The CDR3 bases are TGCAGCGTTGGGCCGGGAGGAGGGGCTGGGGCCAACGTCCTGACTTTC. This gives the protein CSVGPGGGAGANVLTF.

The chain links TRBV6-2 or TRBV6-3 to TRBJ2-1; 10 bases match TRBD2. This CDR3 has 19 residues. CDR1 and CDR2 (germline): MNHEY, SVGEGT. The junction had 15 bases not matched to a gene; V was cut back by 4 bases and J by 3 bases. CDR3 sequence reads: CASSFPPTLAGFDYNEQFF. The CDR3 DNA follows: TGTGCCAGCAGTTTCCCACCGACACTAGCGGGGTTCGACTACAATGAGCAGTTCTTC.

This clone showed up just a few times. CDR3 protein: CSVIGLIRSYNEQFF. CDR3 DNA: TGCAGCGTTATTGGACTAATCAGGTCCTACAATGAGCAGTTCTTC. The chain uses TRBV29-1 and TRBJ2-1; maybe TRBD2 (6 bases). Trimming removed 5 bases from V and 1 base from J, with 15 bases in between. The CDR3 contains 15 residues. Germline V gene lookup returns CDR1 SQVTM and CDR2 ANQGSEA.

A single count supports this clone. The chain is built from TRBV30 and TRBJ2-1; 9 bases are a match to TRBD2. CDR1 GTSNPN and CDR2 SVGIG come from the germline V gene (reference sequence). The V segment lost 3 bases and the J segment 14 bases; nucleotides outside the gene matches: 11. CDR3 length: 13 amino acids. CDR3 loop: CAWRRVAGVAKFF. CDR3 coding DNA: TGTGCCTGGAGGCGAGTAGCGGGAGTCGCAAAGTTCTTC.

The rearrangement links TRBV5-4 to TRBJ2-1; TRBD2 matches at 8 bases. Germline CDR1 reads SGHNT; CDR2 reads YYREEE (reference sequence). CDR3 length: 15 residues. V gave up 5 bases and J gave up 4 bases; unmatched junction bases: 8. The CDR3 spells CASRPIAGTYNEQFF. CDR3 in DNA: TGTGCCAGCAGACCCATAGCGGGAACTTACAATGAGCAGTTCTTC.

The CDR3: CAWSQTYNEQFF. DNA for the CDR3: TGTGCCTGGAGTCAGACCTACAATGAGCAGTTCTTC. V gene TRBV30 combines with J gene TRBJ2-1, with unresolved D. Trimming took 2 bases from V and 2 from J, leaving 4 bases between them. The CDR3 loop spans 12 amino acids. Looked up from germline, CDR1 is GTSNPN and CDR2 is SVGIG (reference sequence).

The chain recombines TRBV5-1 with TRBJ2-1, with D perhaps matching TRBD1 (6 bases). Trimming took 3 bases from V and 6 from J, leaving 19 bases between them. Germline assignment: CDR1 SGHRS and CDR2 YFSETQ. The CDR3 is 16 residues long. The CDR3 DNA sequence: TGCGCCAGCAGCTGGGAGTACAGGGTTGGTCTCAATGAGCAGTTCTTC. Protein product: CASSWEYRVGLNEQFF.

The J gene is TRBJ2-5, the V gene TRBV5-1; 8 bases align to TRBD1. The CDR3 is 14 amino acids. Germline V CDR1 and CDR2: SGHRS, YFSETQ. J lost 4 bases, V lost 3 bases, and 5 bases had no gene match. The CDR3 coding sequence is TGCGCCAGCAGCTCCACAGGGGGAAGAGAGACCCAGTACTTC. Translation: CASSSTGGRETQYF.

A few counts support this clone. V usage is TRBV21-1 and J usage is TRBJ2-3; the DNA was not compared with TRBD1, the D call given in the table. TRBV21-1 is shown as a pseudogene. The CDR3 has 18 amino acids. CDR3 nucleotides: TGTGCCAGCACCGGAACCCCGCGACAGGGGCCTACCACAGATACGCAGTATTTT. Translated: CASTGTPRQGPTTDTQYF.